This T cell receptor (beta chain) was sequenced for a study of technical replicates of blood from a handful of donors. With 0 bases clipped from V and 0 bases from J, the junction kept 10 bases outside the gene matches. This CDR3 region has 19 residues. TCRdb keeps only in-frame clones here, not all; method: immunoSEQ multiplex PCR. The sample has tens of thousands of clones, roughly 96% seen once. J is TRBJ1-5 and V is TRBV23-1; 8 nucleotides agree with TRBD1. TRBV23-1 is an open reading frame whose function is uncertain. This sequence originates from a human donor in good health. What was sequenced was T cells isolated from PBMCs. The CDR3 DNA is TGCGCCAGCAGTCAATCTTCCAGGGGGCGGAGGAATAGCAATCAGCCCCAGCATTTT. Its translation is CASSQSSRGRRNSNQPQHF.